This is a list of T cell receptor beta chains from one sample in a study of PD-L1 blockade in urothelial cancer. Here immunoSEQ multiplex PCR was the method, and the copy in TCRdb shows in-frame clones only, minus some. The table lists about 87,000 clones, less than 90% of them singletons. The sequences come from PBMCs, collected around atezolizumab (anti-PD-L1) treatment. These receptor sequences come from a man in his 60s with urothelial cancer. CDR3s leave out the opening cysteine and the closing phenylalanine or tryptophan. Fields, in order: V gene, CDR3 length, J gene, D gene, clone size, CDR3 protein. A D gene is named only where the DNA matches it firmly. Where a row states a size, it is once, few, many or the class of an expanded clone; other rows omit it.

>TRBV6-5|11|TRBJ1-5|.|.
ASSFNSNQPQH
>TRBV5-1|10|TRBJ2-7|TRBD2|.
ASSLGGYEQY
>TRBV28|10|TRBJ1-2|.|few
ASSIQGYGYT
>TRBV19|14|TRBJ2-1|TRBD1|.
ASSKGDSVPYNEQF
>TRBV30|11|TRBJ2-3|TRBD2|.
AWSSGGGDTQY
>TRBV21-1|10|TRBJ2-7|.|.
ASIPLIYEQY
>TRBV5-1|12|TRBJ2-2|.|.
ASSLRGSTGELF
>TRBV7-7|14|TRBJ1-4|TRBD1|.
ASSSNTGGGWEKLF
>TRBV5-5|15|TRBJ2-7|TRBD2|.
ASSLAFLAGELYEQY
>TRBV4-1|14|TRBJ1-2|.|.
ASSQASGTTNYGYT